A single sample is the source of the 24 T cell receptor beta chains below, sequenced in a study of tumor-infiltrating lymphocytes in oesophageal squamous cell carcinoma. TCRdb re-analysed the PCR reads in MiXCR, keeping a single row per CDR3 protein. The table has about 15,000 distinct CDR3 sequences, around half seen once. The sample comprised esophageal tumor tissue. Source of these receptors: a female donor with esophageal squamous cell carcinoma.

CDR3 in amino acids: CASSLERPGLLSSGANVLTF. CDR3 nucleotide sequence: TGTGCCAGCAGCTTAGAACGACCGGGACTGTTATCCTCTGGGGCCAACGTCCTGACTTTC. The genes are TRBV7-2 and TRBJ2-4; a possible D gene is TRBD2 (6 bases). Judging by the DNA end, TRBJ2-6 fits better; the J call may be wrong. The germline V gene has CDR1 SGHTA and CDR2 FQGNSA. This CDR3 is 20 amino acids long.

This clonotype appeared a few times. V gene TRBV7-2 combines with J gene TRBJ2-3; D is undetermined. Germline CDR1 SGHTA, CDR2 FQGNSA. There are 15 residues in the CDR3. V shed 2 bases and J shed 0 bases, with 9 bases lying between them. CDR3 sequence: CASSLTGASTDTQYF. CDR3 nucleotides: TGTGCCAGCAGCTTAACCGGAGCGAGCACAGATACGCAGTATTTT.

This chain joins TRBV12-3 or TRBV12-4 and TRBJ2-7; D possibly corresponds to TRBD1 (6 bases). The J call may be mistaken, given a closer DNA end match to TRBJ1-2. The CDR3 is 12 residues long. CDR3 DNA: TGTGCCAGCAGTCTGACAGGATATGGCTACACCTTC. It codes for CASSLTGYGYTF.

Concerning this clonotype: Lacking the conserved final phenylalanine or tryptophan, this CDR3 likely reflects a read error. The DNA is left out, because the CDR3 cannot be placed on it with certainty; the CDR3 is given as TCRdb lists it. The rearrangement links TRBV2 to TRBJ2-3. Germline V gene sequence: CDR1 SNHLY, CDR2 FYNNEI. The CDR3 spans 12 residues, counting both ends. CDR3 loop: CASRADGYTFGS.

The sample holds many counts of this clonotype. For the CDR3, the DNA is TGTGCCAGCAGCCCCGGGGCCCTTAATGAAAAACTGTTTTTT. As protein: CASSPGALNEKLFF. The chain employs TRBV5-6 and TRBJ1-4, with D possibly TRBD1 on 5 matching bases. Germline V gene lookup returns CDR1 SGHDT and CDR2 YYEEEE. CDR3 length: 14 amino acids. V lost 4 bases to trimming and J lost 4 bases, with 11 bases between them.

The rearrangement links TRBV11-2 to TRBJ2-2; 10 nucleotides align to TRBD1. The CDR3 extends over 17 amino acids. Germline V gene lookup returns CDR1 SGHAT and CDR2 FQNNGV. V trimming: 7 bases; J trimming: 4 bases; junction bases outside the gene matches: 12. Here the CDR3 DNA reads TGTGCCAGCACCAGTCTAGGACAGGGGGACCCCACCGGGGAGCTGTTTTTT. This sequence encodes CASTSLGQGDPTGELFF.

The rearrangement uses TRBV7-8 and TRBJ2-1; the D is unclear. The better agreement between TRBJ2-7 and the DNA end casts doubt on the J call. The V gene's germline CDR1 is SGHVS and CDR2 FQNEAQ. The CDR3 runs to 12 residues. The chain's CDR3 is CASSSDDHEQYF. In DNA form, the CDR3 reads TGTGCCAGCAGCTCGGACGACCACGAGCAGTACTTC.

This clonotype was counted only a few times. The chain joins TRBV7-3 to TRBJ2-7; 10 nucleotides align to TRBD1. The J call may be in error: the DNA end matches TRBJ2-5 better. This CDR3 contains 15 residues. Germline CDR1 reads SGHTA; CDR2 reads FQGTGA. The CDR3 is CASSLVGQGKETQYF. For the CDR3, the DNA is TGTGCCAGCAGCTTGGTGGGACAGGGGAAGGAGACCCAGTACTTC.

V gene TRBV28 combines with J gene TRBJ2-5; TRBD2 aligns across 10 bases. J lost 6 bases, V lost 6 bases, and 7 bases had no gene match. Germline CDR1 is MDHEN and CDR2 is SYDVKM. The CDR3 consists of 14 residues. The CDR3 DNA sequence: TGTGCCAGCAGCCCTACTAGCGGGACGCAGACCCAGTACTTC. As protein: CASSPTSGTQTQYF.

This clonotype appeared many times. The chain employs TRBV7-2 and TRBJ2-1; a weak D match, TRBD2 (5 bases). V lost 4 bases, J lost 14 bases, and 12 bases lay in between. This CDR3 region has 11 residues. Germline lookup yields CDR1 SGHTA and CDR2 FQGNSA. The CDR3 loop is CASSSLGDKFF. Written as DNA, the CDR3 is TGTGCCAGCAGCTCCCTCGGGGATAAGTTCTTC.

This clonotype was seen more than once but under ten times. J is TRBJ2-3 and V is TRBV7-9; TRBD2 aligns across 10 bases. The end of the DNA is better explained by TRBJ2-7, so the J call may be wrong. The CDR3 sequence is 14 residues long. Looked up from germline, CDR1 is SEHNR and CDR2 is FQNEAQ (reference sequence). CDR3 amino acids: CASSNSGRSYEQYF. CDR3 coding DNA: TGTGCCAGCAGTAATAGCGGGAGGAGCTACGAGCAGTACTTC.

V usage is TRBV28 and J usage is TRBJ2-5, with TRBD1 identical over 8 bases. The end of the DNA fits TRBJ1-2 better, so the J call may be wrong. This CDR3 comprises 15 residues. Germline CDR1 and CDR2: MDHEN and SYDVKM. CDR3 sequence: CATRGPLGQGWGYTF. The CDR3 DNA follows: TGTGCCACCAGAGGACCACTCGGACAGGGCTGGGGCTACACCTTC.

This chain links TRBV12-3 or TRBV12-4 with TRBJ2-7; no clear D. The CDR3 is 14 residues long. Trimming took off 4 bases at V and 0 bases at J, with 10 bases between the two ends. The chain's CDR3 is CASSSLESSYEQYF. For the CDR3, the DNA is TGTGCCAGCAGTTCGCTGGAGAGCTCCTACGAGCAGTACTTC.

On this clonotype: Likely a read error: the CDR3 ends without its conserved phenylalanine or tryptophan. The limits of the CDR3 on the DNA are not certain, so only TCRdb's listed CDR3 is given. V usage is TRBV5-1 and J usage is TRBJ2-3; the table's D call, TRBD2, has no DNA check behind it. The V gene's germline CDR1 is SGHRS and CDR2 YFSETQ. The CDR3 is made up of 14 amino acids, end residues included. This CDR3 is CASSLAGNEQFFGP.

The chain links TRBV7-2 to TRBJ2-3; 8 bases fit TRBD1. The J call may be incorrect, as the DNA end agrees better with TRBJ2-7. This CDR3 has 11 residues. The germline V gene has CDR1 SGHTA and CDR2 FQGNSA. CDR3 amino acids: CASGQGYEQYF. The DNA for the CDR3 is TGTGCCAGCGGACAGGGCTACGAGCAGTACTTC.

This chain links TRBV12-3 or TRBV12-4 with TRBJ2-5; D gene uncertain. The DNA end lines up better with TRBJ2-7; the J call may be wrong. The CDR3 has 12 residues. CDR3 sequence: CASSLIGYEQYF. In nucleotides, the CDR3 is TGTGCCAGCAGTTTAATCGGCTACGAGCAGTACTTC.

The chain carries TRBV6-6 and TRBJ2-7; 12 bases are a match to TRBD2. The germline CDR1 and CDR2 sequences are MNHNY and SVGAGI (reference sequence). V was pared by 6 bases and J by 2 bases, with 2 bases of the junction left unmatched. The CDR3 totals 14 residues. In DNA form, the CDR3 reads TGTGCCAGCAGATCTAGCGGGAGGGCCTACGAGCAGTACTTC. Its translation is CASRSSGRAYEQYF.

This clonotype has ten or more counts. The chain links TRBV20-1 to TRBJ2-7; D is possibly TRBD1 or TRBD2 (5 bases each). The V end was cut by 3 bases, the J end by 7 bases, with 19 bases between. CDR3 size: 14 residues. The germline gives CDR1 DFQATT, CDR2 SNEGSKA (reference sequence). CDR3 loop: CSASPRGARVEQYF. In DNA form, the CDR3 reads TGCAGTGCTAGCCCTAGGGGCGCGAGGGTAGAGCAGTACTTC.

Comments on this clonotype: Mismatch with germline at one junction end may stem from a read error. This rearrangement joins TRBV6-2 or TRBV6-3 to TRBJ2-1; 10 nucleotides align to TRBD1. This CDR3 spans 18 amino acids. The germline V gene has CDR1 MNHEY and CDR2 SVGEGT. CDR3 DNA sequence: TGTGCCAGCAGCGACAGGGGGCGAAATATTATACGACCCAGCGCCCCGTACTTC. Protein sequence: CASSDRGRNIIRPSAPYF.

This clonotype has ten or more counts. The V and J genes are TRBV15 and TRBJ1-1; TRBD1 might be the D (6 bases). The CDR3 covers 14 residues. The V and J ends lost 1 base and 4 bases respectively, with 10 bases between them. From germline, CDR1 is LNHNV and CDR2 YYDKDF (reference sequence). CDR3 nucleotide sequence: TGTGCCACCAGCAGAGCGGGGGCAGCCACTGAAGCTTTCTTT. Residues: CATSRAGAATEAFF.

The genes are TRBV7-2 and TRBJ1-1; 7 nucleotides align to TRBD2. The DNA matches TRBJ2-7 better at its end, which makes the J call doubtful. CDR3 size: 13 residues. Germline values: CDR1 SGHTA, CDR2 FQGNSA. CDR3 DNA sequence: TGTGCCAGCAGTGCTAGCGGTCCCTACGAGCAGTACTTC. Translated, it gives CASSASGPYEQYF.

This clonotype was seen only once. This chain links TRBV12-3 or TRBV12-4 with TRBJ2-5; D gene uncertain. This CDR3 contains 14 residues. The V end lost 2 bases, the J end lost 1 base, and 8 bases lay between the germline ends. For the CDR3, the DNA is TGTGCCAGCAGTTTAACGGCATCCCAAGAGACCCAGTACTTC. Translated, it gives CASSLTASQETQYF.

Details on this clonotype: A much larger clonotype is one base distant, so this may be a read error. This chain uses TRBV6-6 with TRBJ2-5; tentatively, D is TRBD2 (6 bases). The J call may be incorrect, as the DNA end agrees better with TRBJ2-7. Germline loops: CDR1 MNHNY, CDR2 SVGAGI (reference sequence). This CDR3 comprises 13 residues. The CDR3 loop is CASSLAYSYEQYF. The CDR3 DNA follows: TGTGCCAGCAGCCTAGCGTATTCCTACGAGCAGTACTTC.

The gene calls are TRBV7-3 and TRBJ2-5, with D uncertain. Trimming stripped 8 bases from V and 4 bases from J, with 14 bases between. The CDR3 is 13 residues long. The germline gives CDR1 SGHTA, CDR2 FQGTGA. CDR3 in DNA: TGTGCCAGCTCGTCGGGCAGAGGAGAGACCCAGTACTTC. Encoded protein: CASSSGRGETQYF.